Presented here are 13 T cell receptor beta chains from one specimen sequenced in a study of post-analysis software for immune sequencing data. The TCR beta cDNA libraries contained unique molecular identifiers. Using its own MiXCR run on the PCR reads, TCRdb lists one record per CDR3 protein. Here the sample spans roughly 400,000 distinct CDR3 sequences, 35% to 45% being singletons. General observations from the study: Elevated frequency relative to controls characterized several TRBV segments in patients, TRBV5-6, TRBV5-1 and TRBV20-1 among them.

Their antigens remain unidentified. The sample was blood. These receptors were taken from a girl aged 2 to 10 with multiple sclerosis.

A few counts support this clonotype. The chain is built from TRBV27 and TRBJ2-6; tentatively, D is TRBD1 (5 bases). The CDR3 runs to 18 residues. With 4 bases removed from V and 2 bases from J, the gap between germline ends came to 18 bases. Germline CDR1 is MNHEY and CDR2 is SMNVEV (reference sequence). CDR3 bases: TGTGCCAGCAGTTATCGCGCAGGGAATTATGCTGGGGCCAACGTCCTGACTTTC. This encodes CASSYRAGNYAGANVLTF.

In its sample, this clonotype was seen once. The J gene is TRBJ1-1, the V gene TRBV7-9; 7 bases map to TRBD1. Germline lookup yields CDR1 SEHNR and CDR2 FQNEAQ (reference sequence). The CDR3 runs to 17 residues. J gave up 3 bases and V 4 bases, and 14 bases lay outside the gene matches. The DNA of the CDR3 is TGTGCCAGCAGCTCACCCCATAACCAGGGGGGACACACTGAAGCTTTCTTT. Amino acids: CASSSPHNQGGHTEAFF.

This chain links TRBV6-2 or TRBV6-3 with TRBJ2-7; perhaps TRBD2 as D (6 bases). Germline CDR1 reads MNHEY; CDR2 reads SVGEGT. This CDR3 is built from 16 residues. The ends were cut back, 5 bases at V and 1 base at J, with 18 bases in the middle. In nucleotides, the CDR3 is TGTGCCAGCAGTCTCTGGGAGGTTCGGGGGTCCTACGAGCAGTACTTC. This codes for CASSLWEVRGSYEQYF.

A few counts support this clonotype. The chain links TRBV3-1 to TRBJ1-1; 7 bases line up with TRBD1. Germline lookup yields CDR1 LGHDT and CDR2 YNNKEL (reference sequence). With 2 bases clipped from V and 4 bases from J, the junction kept 4 bases outside the gene matches. This CDR3 has 14 residues. CDR3 DNA: TGTGCCAGCAGCCAACTAAGACAGGGCACTGAAGCTTTCTTT. Translation: CASSQLRQGTEAFF.

The gene calls are TRBV5-1 and TRBJ2-6; TRBD1 or TRBD2 may be the D gene (5 bases each). This CDR3 contains 19 residues. The germline gives CDR1 SGHRS, CDR2 YFSETQ. Trimming cost V 3 bases and J 0 bases, with 19 bases left between them. The chain's CDR3 is CASSSFPSAGSSGANVLTF. The CDR3 DNA reads as TGCGCCAGCAGCTCATTCCCTTCGGCAGGGAGCTCTGGGGCCAACGTCCTGACTTTC.

The chain has TRBV29-1 and TRBJ1-2, with 11 bases aligning to TRBD1. V lost 1 base and J lost 7; bases outside the gene matches: 8. The CDR3 extends over 15 amino acids. Germline lookup yields CDR1 SQVTM and CDR2 ANQGSEA. The CDR3 nucleotides are TGCAGCGTTGAAGGGACAGGGGGCAAATACGTTGGCTACACCTTC. Protein sequence: CSVEGTGGKYVGYTF.

This clonotype appeared a few times. This rearrangement joins TRBV7-2 to TRBJ2-1, with no clear D. This CDR3 has 14 residues. Trimming took off 0 bases at V and 5 bases at J, with 8 bases between the two ends. Germline lookup yields CDR1 SGHTA and CDR2 FQGNSA. The CDR3 nucleotides are TGTGCCAGCAGCTTAGCGAGTGGTGACAATGAGCAGTTCTTC. Protein: CASSLASGDNEQFF.

This clonotype was counted only a few times. The J gene is TRBJ2-1, the V gene TRBV20-1; D unclear. Trimming stripped 7 bases from V and 8 bases from J, with 15 bases between. This CDR3 has 12 amino acids. Germline CDR1 and CDR2: DFQATT and SNEGSKA (reference sequence). The CDR3, as DNA: TGCAGTGGGCTTGCGAGTTCGTATGAGCAGTTCTTC. It is translated as CSGLASSYEQFF.

J is TRBJ2-3 and V is TRBV7-9; D is possibly TRBD2 (6 bases). Germline lookup yields CDR1 SEHNR and CDR2 FQNEAQ (reference sequence). V lost 2 bases and J lost 2, with 14 bases in between. The CDR3 has 16 amino acids. CDR3 loop: CASSLNRREYTDTQYF. The CDR3 DNA sequence: TGTGCCAGCAGCTTAAATCGGCGGGAATACACAGATACGCAGTATTTT.

This clonotype was detected only a few times. The CDR3 loop reads CASSLRVRKKETQYF. The CDR3 bases are TGTGCCAGCAGCCTACGGGTTCGTAAGAAAGAGACCCAGTACTTC. The chain employs TRBV11-1 and TRBJ2-5; D gene uncertain. CDR1 SGHAT and CDR2 FQDESV come from the germline V gene (reference sequence). The CDR3 is 15 residues long. The germline V and J ends were trimmed by 5 bases and 3 bases, with 16 bases remaining between them.

This clonotype came up a few times. The chain's CDR3 is CASRFRGGGGYNEQFF. The CDR3 region has the DNA TGTGCCAGCAGATTCCGTGGGGGCGGGGGCTACAATGAGCAGTTCTTC. This sequence joins TRBV12-3 or TRBV12-4 and TRBJ2-1, with D perhaps TRBD2 (7 bases). The V end was cut by 6 bases, the J end by 3 bases, with 18 bases between. The CDR3 is made up of 16 amino acids.

V is TRBV4-3 and J is TRBJ2-1, with 14 bases aligning to TRBD2. Germline lookup yields CDR1 LGHNA and CDR2 YSLEER. V lost 0 bases to trimming and J lost 6 bases; unmatched junction nucleotides: 7. CDR3 length equals 18 residues. As DNA, the CDR3 is TGCGCCAGCAGCCAAGATCGGGGACTAGCGGGAGAGCTCAATGAGCAGTTCTTC. The encoded protein is CASSQDRGLAGELNEQFF.

The V and J genes are TRBV7-2 and TRBJ1-2, with D unresolved. From germline, CDR1 is SGHTA and CDR2 FQGNSA. CDR3 size: 15 residues. V lost 1 base and J lost 4, with 13 bases in between. The CDR3 sequence: CASSLGSGVSYGYTF. The CDR3 coding sequence is TGTGCCAGCAGCTTAGGAAGTGGAGTGAGCTATGGCTACACCTTC.